This T cell receptor beta chain was recorded in a study of human T cells and chemical hapten exposure. Time point in this sample: patch test 3, about 24 weeks after DPC sensitization. This sample's treatment: therapeutic diphenylcyclopropenone sensitization with weekly scalp DPC. Unfractionated whole blood served as the source for total RNA extraction. This clonotype has just a few counts. CDR1 is SGHKS, CDR2 YYEKEE, per germline (reference sequence). The CDR3 contains 17 residues. With 3 bases clipped from V and 2 bases from J, the junction kept 10 bases outside the gene matches. From the RACE reads, TCRdb called clonotypes with MiXCR, one entry per CDR3 protein. There are just under 40,000 distinct CDR3 sequences in the sample; roughly 12% occur only once, and around 2% lies in the top ten.

The input for sequencing was whole blood, taken in connection with sensitization to the hapten diphenylcyclopropenone (DPC). The rearrangement uses TRBV5-5 and TRBJ1-5, with 8 nucleotides matching TRBD1. The sequence was obtained from a woman in her thirties or forties with alopecia areata. Some clones in this sample may be carry-over from other donors' samples. The CDR3 region has the DNA TGTGCCAGCAGCTCCCAGGGGGCCTCAGGGGGCAATCAGCCCCAGCATTTT. Its protein is CASSSQGASGGNQPQHF.